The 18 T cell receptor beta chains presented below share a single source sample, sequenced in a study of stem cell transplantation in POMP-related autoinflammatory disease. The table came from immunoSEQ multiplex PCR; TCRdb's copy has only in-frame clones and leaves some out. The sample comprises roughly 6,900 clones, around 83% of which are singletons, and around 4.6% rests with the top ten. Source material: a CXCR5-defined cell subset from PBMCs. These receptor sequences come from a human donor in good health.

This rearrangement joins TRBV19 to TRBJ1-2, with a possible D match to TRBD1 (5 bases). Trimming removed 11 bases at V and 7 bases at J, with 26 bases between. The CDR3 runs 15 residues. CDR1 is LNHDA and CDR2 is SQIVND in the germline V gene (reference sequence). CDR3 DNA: TGTGCCTGCGGCAGGGATGAGCGGGTGCCGCTTGGCTACACCTTC. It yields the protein CACGRDERVPLGYTF. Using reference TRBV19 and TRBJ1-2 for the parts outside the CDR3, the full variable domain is DGGITQSPKYLFRKEGQNVTLSCEQNLNHDAMYWYRQDPGQGLRLIYYSQIVNDFQKGDIAEGYSVSREKKESFPLTVTSAQKNPTAFYLCACGRDERVPLGYTFGSGTRLTVV.

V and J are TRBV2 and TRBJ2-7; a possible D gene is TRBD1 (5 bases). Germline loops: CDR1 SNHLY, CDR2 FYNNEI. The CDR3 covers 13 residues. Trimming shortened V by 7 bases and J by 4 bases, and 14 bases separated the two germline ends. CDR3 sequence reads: CASKFRVLYEQYF. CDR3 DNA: TGTGCCAGCAAGTTCAGGGTACTTTACGAGCAGTACTTC.

CDR3 region: CASSYSWTGNTEAFF. The CDR3, as DNA: TGTGCCAGCAGTTACTCGTGGACAGGGAACACTGAAGCTTTCTTT. The chain links TRBV6-6 to TRBJ1-1, with TRBD1 matching 7 bases. Unmatched junction bases numbered 2, after V lost 0 bases and J lost 1 base. The CDR3 consists of 15 residues. Germline CDR1 reads MNHNY; CDR2 reads SVGAGI (reference sequence).

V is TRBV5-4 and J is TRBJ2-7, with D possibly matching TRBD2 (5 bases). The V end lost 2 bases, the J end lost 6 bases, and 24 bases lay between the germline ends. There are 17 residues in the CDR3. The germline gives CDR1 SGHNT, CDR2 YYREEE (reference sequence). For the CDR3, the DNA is TGTGCCAGCAGCTTTAAATCGGGCAATCGGCTAGCATCCGAGCAGTACTTC. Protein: CASSFKSGNRLASEQYF.

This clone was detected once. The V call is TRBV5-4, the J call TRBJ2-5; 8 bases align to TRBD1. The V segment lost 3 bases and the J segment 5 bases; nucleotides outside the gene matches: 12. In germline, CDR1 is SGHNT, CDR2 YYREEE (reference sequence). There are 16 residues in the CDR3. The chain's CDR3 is CASSSPTGGVGETQYF. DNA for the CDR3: TGTGCCAGCAGCTCCCCTACAGGGGGAGTAGGGGAGACCCAGTACTTC.

CDR3 nucleotide sequence: TGTGCCAGCTGCCGCAGAGAGAATTCACCCCTCCACTTT. Its translation is CASCRRENSPLHF. V is TRBV6-6 and J is TRBJ1-6; D unclear. Germline V gene lookup returns CDR1 MNHNY and CDR2 SVGAGI (reference sequence). The CDR3 totals 13 residues. Trimming removed 8 bases at V and 7 bases at J, with 12 bases between.

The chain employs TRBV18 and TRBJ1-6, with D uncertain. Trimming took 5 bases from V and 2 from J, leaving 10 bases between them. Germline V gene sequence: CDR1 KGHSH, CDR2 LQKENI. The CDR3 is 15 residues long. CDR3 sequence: CASSGKAPYNSPLHF. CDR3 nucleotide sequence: TGTGCCAGCTCAGGCAAAGCCCCCTATAATTCACCCCTCCACTTT.

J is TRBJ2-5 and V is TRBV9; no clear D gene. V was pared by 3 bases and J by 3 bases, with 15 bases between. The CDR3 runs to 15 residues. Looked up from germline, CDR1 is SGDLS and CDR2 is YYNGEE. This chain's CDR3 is CASSASSRSEETQYF. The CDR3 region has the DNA TGTGCCAGCAGCGCTAGTAGTAGGTCGGAAGAGACCCAGTACTTC.

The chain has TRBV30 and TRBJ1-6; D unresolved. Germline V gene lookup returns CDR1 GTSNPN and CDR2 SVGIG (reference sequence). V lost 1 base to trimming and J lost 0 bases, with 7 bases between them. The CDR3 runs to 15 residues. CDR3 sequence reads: CAWSALSSYNSPLHF. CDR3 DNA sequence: TGTGCCTGGAGTGCACTGAGCTCCTATAATTCACCCCTCCACTTT.

CDR3 sequence: CASSSGGAAETQYF. As DNA, the CDR3 is TGTGCCAGTAGTAGCGGGGGGGCAGCGGAGACCCAGTACTTC. The rearrangement joins TRBV19 to TRBJ2-5; TRBD2 matches 9 bases. Germline values: CDR1 LNHDA, CDR2 SQIVND (reference sequence). This CDR3 has 14 residues. V gave up 4 bases and J gave up 5 bases; unmatched junction bases: 5. The whole variable domain, remainder taken from reference TRBV19 and TRBJ2-5, is DGGITQSPKYLFRKEGQNVTLSCEQNLNHDAMYWYRQDPGQGLRLIYYSQIVNDFQKGDIAEGYSVSREKKESFPLTVTSAQKNPTAFYLCASSSGGAAETQYFGPGTRLLVL.

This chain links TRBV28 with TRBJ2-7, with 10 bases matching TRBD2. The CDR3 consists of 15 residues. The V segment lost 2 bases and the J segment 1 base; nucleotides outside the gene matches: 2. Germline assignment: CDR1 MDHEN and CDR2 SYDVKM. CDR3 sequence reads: CASSLRAGGSYEQYF. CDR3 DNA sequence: TGTGCCAGCAGTTTAAGAGCGGGGGGGTCCTACGAGCAGTACTTC.

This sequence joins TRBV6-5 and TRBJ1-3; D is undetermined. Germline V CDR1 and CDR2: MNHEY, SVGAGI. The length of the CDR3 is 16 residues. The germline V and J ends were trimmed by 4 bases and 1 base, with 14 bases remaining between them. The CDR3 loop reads CASSSAGMRSGNTIYF. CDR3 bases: TGTGCCAGCAGTTCGGCGGGGATGCGGTCTGGAAACACCATATATTTT.

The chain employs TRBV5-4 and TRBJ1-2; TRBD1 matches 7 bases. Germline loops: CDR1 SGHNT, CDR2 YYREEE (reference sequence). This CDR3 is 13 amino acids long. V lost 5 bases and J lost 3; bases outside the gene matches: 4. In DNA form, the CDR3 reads TGTGCCAGCAGACCAACAGGGGACTATGGCTACACCTTC. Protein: CASRPTGDYGYTF.

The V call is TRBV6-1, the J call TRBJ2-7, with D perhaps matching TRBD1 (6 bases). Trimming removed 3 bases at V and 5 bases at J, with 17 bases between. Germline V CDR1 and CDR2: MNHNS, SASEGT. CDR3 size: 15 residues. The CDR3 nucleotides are TGTGCCAGCAGTGAGATAGGCCAGGGGTCCGACGAGCAGTACTTC. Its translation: CASSEIGQGSDEQYF.

The DNA of the CDR3 is TGTGCCAGCAGTATACAGGGAAATGTCGGAGCTTTCTTT. It encodes CASSIQGNVGAFF. The genes are TRBV6-1 and TRBJ1-1; D may be TRBD1 (6 bases). In germline, CDR1 is MNHNS, CDR2 SASEGT. The CDR3 runs 13 residues. V lost 5 bases and J lost 10, with 17 bases in between.

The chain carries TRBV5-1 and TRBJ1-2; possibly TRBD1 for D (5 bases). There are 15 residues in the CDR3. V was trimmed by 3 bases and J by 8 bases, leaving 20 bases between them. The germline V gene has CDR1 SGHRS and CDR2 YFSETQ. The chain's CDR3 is CASSWARERGNGYTF. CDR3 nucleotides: TGCGCCAGCAGCTGGGCCCGAGAAAGGGGTAACGGCTACACCTTC.

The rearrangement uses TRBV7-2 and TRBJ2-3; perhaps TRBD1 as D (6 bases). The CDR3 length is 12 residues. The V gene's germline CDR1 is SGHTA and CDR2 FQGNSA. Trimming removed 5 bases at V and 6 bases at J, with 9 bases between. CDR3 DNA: TGTGCCAGCAGCCCTGACAGGGATACGCAGTATTTT. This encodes CASSPDRDTQYF.

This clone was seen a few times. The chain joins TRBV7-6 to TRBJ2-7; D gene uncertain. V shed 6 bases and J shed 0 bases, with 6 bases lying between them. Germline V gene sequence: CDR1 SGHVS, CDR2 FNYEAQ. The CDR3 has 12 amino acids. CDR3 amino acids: CASSIDSYEQYF. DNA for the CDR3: TGTGCCAGCAGTATAGACTCCTACGAGCAGTACTTC. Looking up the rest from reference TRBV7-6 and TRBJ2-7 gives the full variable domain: GAGVSQSPRYKVTKRGQDVALRCDPISGHVSLYWYRQALGQGPEFLTYFNYEAQQDKSGLPNDRFSAERPEGSISTLTIQRTEQRDSAMYRCASSIDSYEQYFGPGTRLTVT.